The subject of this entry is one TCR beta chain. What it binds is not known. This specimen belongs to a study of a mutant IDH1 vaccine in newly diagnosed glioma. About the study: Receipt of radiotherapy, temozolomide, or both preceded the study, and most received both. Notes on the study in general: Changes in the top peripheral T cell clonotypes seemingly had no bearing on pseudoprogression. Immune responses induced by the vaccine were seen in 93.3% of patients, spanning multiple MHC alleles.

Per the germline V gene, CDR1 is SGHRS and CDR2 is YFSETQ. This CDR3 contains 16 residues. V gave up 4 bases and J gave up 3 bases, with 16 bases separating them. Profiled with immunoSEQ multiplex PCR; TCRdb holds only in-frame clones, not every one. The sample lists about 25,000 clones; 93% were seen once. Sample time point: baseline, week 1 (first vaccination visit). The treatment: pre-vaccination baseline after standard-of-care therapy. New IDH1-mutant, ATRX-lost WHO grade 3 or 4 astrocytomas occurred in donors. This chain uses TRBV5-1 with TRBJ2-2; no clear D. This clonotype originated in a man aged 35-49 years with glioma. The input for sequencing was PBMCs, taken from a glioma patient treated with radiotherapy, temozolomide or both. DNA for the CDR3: TGCGCCAGCAGCGCCATTTCGAGCTTGGACACCGGGGAGCTGTTTTTT. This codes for CASSAISSLDTGELFF.